Shown below are 9 T cell receptor beta chains from a single sample sequenced in a study of vaccination and CD4 T cells after COVID-19. No antigen has been identified for these receptors. Sequencing of the DNA from cultured CD4+ T cells was carried out with the Oncomine TCR Beta short-read assay. One entry per CDR3 protein results from TCRdb running MiXCR on the PCR reads. The sample records 15,000 to 20,000 distinct CDR3 sequences, about 67% being singletons. Described treatment: roughly 10-day PBMC culture with coronavirus spike peptide pools or control peptides (ViraFEST assay). The specimen was CD4+ T cells from blood, cultured in vitro. The source is a human donor who had recovered from COVID-19.

The chain has TRBV27 and TRBJ1-5; D gene ambiguous. This CDR3 comprises 18 residues. With 6 bases removed from V and 0 bases from J, the gap between germline ends came to 21 bases. Germline V gene data show CDR1 as MNHEY and CDR2 as SMNVEV (reference sequence). The CDR3 loop reads CASSSVRFLTDSNQPQHF. Written as DNA, the CDR3 is TGTGCCAGCAGCTCGGTCAGGTTCCTAACCGATAGCAATCAGCCCCAGCATTTT.

This clonotype is a singleton in its sample. The DNA for the CDR3 is TGTGCCTGGGGGGGCAGGCAAAACATGAACACTGAAGCTTTCTTT. Protein: CAWGGRQNMNTEAFF. V and J are TRBV30 and TRBJ1-1; the D gene is possibly TRBD1 (6 bases). There are 15 residues in the CDR3. The V and J ends lost 5 bases and 0 bases respectively, with 16 bases between them. CDR1 and CDR2 (germline): GTSNPN, SVGIG (reference sequence).

The chain has TRBV7-9 and TRBJ2-1, with D unclear. This CDR3 region has 13 residues. Germline lookup yields CDR1 SEHNR and CDR2 FQNEAQ (reference sequence). Trimming removed 8 bases from V and 1 base from J, with 9 bases in between. CDR3 DNA sequence: TGTGCCAGCGCGGCAGGATCCTACAATGAGCAGTTCTTC. Translated: CASAAGSYNEQFF.

V usage is TRBV7-2 and J usage is TRBJ1-2, with 9 bases aligning to TRBD1. V was clipped by 1 base and J by 2 bases; unmatched bases: 2. Germline V gene data show CDR1 as SGHTA and CDR2 as FQGNSA. There are 15 residues in the CDR3. The CDR3 nucleotides read TGTGCCAGCAGCTTAGAGGGACAGGGCAACTATGGCTACACCTTC. Encoded protein: CASSLEGQGNYGYTF.

The J gene is TRBJ2-5, the V gene TRBV7-9, with TRBD2 matching 7 bases. Germline V CDR1 and CDR2: SEHNR, FQNEAQ (reference sequence). J gave up 0 bases and V 10 bases, and 8 bases lay outside the gene matches. This CDR3 spans 14 amino acids. DNA for the CDR3: TGTGCCACGAGATACGGGGGGAACCAAGAGACCCAGTACTTC. As protein: CATRYGGNQETQYF.

The chain recombines TRBV7-2 with TRBJ2-1; TRBD1 aligns across 10 bases. The J segment lost 8 bases and the V segment lost 5 bases, leaving 3 bases of the junction unmatched. The CDR3 spans 13 residues. In germline, CDR1 is SGHTA, CDR2 FQGNSA. For the CDR3, the DNA is TGTGCCAGCAGCATAGGACAGGGGGATGAGCAGTTCTTC. It specifies CASSIGQGDEQFF.

The genes are TRBV20-1 and TRBJ2-7, with 8 bases fitting TRBD2. After removal of 6 bases from V and 0 bases from J, the junction contained 10 bases not matched to a gene. The germline gives CDR1 DFQATT, CDR2 SNEGSKA (reference sequence). CDR3 length: 15 residues. CDR3 sequence: CSARIAGRISYEQYF. CDR3 DNA: TGCAGTGCCCGAATAGCGGGACGAATCTCCTACGAGCAGTACTTC.

The genes are TRBV28 and TRBJ1-6; D is perhaps TRBD1 (5 bases). The CDR3 extends over 13 amino acids. The germline V gene encodes CDR1 MDHEN and CDR2 SYDVKM. V was shortened by 8 bases and J by 7 bases, with 12 bases between the two germline ends. CDR3 sequence reads: CASERTPNSPLHF. CDR3 nucleotides: TGTGCCAGCGAGAGGACACCGAATTCACCCCTCCACTTT. Together with reference TRBV28 and TRBJ1-6, the CDR3 gives the full variable domain: DVKVTQSSRYLVKRTGEKVFLECVQDMDHENMFWYRQDPGLGLRLIYFSYDVKMKEKGDIPEGYSVSREKKERFSLILESASTNQTSMYLCASERTPNSPLHFGNGTRLTVT.

The chain couples TRBV12-3 or TRBV12-4 to TRBJ1-6, with D possibly TRBD1 on 6 matching bases. This CDR3 region has 16 residues. V was trimmed by 1 base and J by 7 bases, leaving 14 bases between them. The CDR3 DNA sequence: TGTGCCAGCAGTTTAGTGGCAGGGGTTATCAATTCACCCCTCCACTTT. This encodes CASSLVAGVINSPLHF.